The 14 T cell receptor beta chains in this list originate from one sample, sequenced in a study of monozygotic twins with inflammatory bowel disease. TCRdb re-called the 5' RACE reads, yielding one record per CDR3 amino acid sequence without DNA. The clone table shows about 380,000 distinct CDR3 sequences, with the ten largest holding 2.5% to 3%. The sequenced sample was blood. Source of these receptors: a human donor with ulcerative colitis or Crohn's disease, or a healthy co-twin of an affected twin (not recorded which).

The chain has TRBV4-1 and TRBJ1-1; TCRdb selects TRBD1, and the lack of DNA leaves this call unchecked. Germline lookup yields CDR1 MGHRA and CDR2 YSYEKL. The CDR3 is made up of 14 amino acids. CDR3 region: CASSQRGGNTEAFF.

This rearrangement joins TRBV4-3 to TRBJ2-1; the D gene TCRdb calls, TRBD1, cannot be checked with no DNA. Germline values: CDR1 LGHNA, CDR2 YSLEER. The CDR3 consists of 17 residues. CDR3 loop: CASSQHGGGKWYGEQFF.

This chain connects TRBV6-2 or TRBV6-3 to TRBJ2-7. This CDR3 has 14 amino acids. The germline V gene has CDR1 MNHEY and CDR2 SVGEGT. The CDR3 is CASSYLASAYEQYF.

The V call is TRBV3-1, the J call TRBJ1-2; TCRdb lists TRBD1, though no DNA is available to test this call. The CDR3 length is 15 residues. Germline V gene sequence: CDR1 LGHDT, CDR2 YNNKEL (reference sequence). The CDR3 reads CASSQDWGARFGYTF.

CDR3 residues: CAVGQAGKLTDTQYF. This rearrangement joins TRBV6-1 to TRBJ2-3; the TCRdb call, TRBD2, lacks DNA for checking. Germline values: CDR1 MNHNS, CDR2 SASEGT. The CDR3 runs 15 residues.

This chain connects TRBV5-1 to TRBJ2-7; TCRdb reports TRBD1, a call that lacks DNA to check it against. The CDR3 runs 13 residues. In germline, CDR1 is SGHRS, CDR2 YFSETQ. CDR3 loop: CASSKGTEYEQYF. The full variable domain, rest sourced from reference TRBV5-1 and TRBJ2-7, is KAGVTQTPRYLIKTRGQQVTLSCSPISGHRSVSWYQQTPGQGLQFLFEYFSETQRNKGNFPGRFSGRQFSNSRSEMNVSTLELGDSALYLCASSKGTEYEQYFGPGTRLTVT.

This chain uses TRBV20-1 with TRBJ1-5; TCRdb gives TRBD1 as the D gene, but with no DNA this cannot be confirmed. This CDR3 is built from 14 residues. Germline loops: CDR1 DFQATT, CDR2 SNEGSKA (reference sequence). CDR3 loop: CSARPRQGIQPQHF.

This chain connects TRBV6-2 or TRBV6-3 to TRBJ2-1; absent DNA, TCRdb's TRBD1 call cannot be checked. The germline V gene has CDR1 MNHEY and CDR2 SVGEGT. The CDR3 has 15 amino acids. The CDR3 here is CASSLWTGGYNEQFF.

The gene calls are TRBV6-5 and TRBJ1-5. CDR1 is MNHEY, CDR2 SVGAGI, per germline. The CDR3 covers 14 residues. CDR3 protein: CASSYGHSNQPQHF.

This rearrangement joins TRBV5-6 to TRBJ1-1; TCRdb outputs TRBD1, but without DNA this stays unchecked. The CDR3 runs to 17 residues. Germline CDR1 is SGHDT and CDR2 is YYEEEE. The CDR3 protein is CASSRSAQGFDRAEAFF. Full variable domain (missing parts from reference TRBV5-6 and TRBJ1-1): DAGVTQSPTHLIKTRGQQVTLRCSPKSGHDTVSWYQQALGQGPQFIFQYYEEEERQRGNFPDRFSGHQFPNYSSELNVNALLLGDSALYLCASSRSAQGFDRAEAFFGQGTRLTVV.

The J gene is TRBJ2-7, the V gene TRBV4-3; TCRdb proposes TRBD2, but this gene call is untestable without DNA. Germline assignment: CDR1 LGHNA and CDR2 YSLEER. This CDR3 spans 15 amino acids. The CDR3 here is CASSREASSSYEQYF.

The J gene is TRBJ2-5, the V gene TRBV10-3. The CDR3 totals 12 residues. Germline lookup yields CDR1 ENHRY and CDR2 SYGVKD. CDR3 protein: CAISGARETQYF.

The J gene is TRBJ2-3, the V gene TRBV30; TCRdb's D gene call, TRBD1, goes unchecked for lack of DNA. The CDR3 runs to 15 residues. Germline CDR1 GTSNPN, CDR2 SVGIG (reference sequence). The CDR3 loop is CAWSVRDRGTDTQYF.

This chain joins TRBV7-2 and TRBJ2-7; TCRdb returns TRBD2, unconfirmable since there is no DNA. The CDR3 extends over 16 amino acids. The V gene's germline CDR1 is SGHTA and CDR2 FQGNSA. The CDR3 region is CASSLDPARAAYEQYF.